This is a list of T cell receptor beta chains from one sample in a study of cytomegalovirus exposure and HLA in healthy donors. TCRdb keeps only in-frame clones here, not all; method: immunoSEQ multiplex PCR. Counted here are approximately 110,000 clones, less than 85% occurring once; the ten biggest clones make up about 4%. The source material was PBMCs. These receptor sequences come from a woman in her thirties or forties in good health and CMV-seronegative. The CDR3 runs from the conserved cysteine through the conserved F or W. The D gene is left open where the match is weak. Clone size is shown for a subset of rows, as once, few, many or a class of expanded clone.

clone_size	d_call	v_call	j_call	cdr3_nt	cdr3_aa
few	TRBD1	TRBV2	TRBJ1-1	TGTGCCAGCAGTCGGGACAGGGGCACTGAAGCTTTCTTT	CASSRDRGTEAFF
-	-	TRBV27	TRBJ2-7	TGTGCCAGCAGGTTAGGGAGGATGAGCTCCTACGAGCAGTACTTC	CASRLGRMSSYEQYF
-	-	TRBV7-2	TRBJ1-1	TGTGCCAGCAGCTCCCAACCGGTGAGCACTGAAGCTTTCTTT	CASSSQPVSTEAFF
-	-	TRBV27	TRBJ2-4	TGTGCCAGCAGTTTATGGCCCAAAAACATTCAGTACTTC	CASSLWPKNIQYF
few	TRBD1	TRBV7-9	TRBJ2-7	TGTTCCAGCAGCCGTCTCCCGGGACAGGGGCCCTACGAGCAGTACTTC	CSSSRLPGQGPYEQYF
few	TRBD1	TRBV6-4	TRBJ2-7	TGTGCCAGCAGTGCGGACGGGACAGGGGCCTACGAGCAGTACTTC	CASSADGTGAYEQYF
-	TRBD1	TRBV7-2	TRBJ1-2	TGTGCCAGCAGCGCCCGATGGGACAGGGGAGCCTATGGCTACACCTTC	CASSARWDRGAYGYTF
-	-	TRBV7-3	TRBJ2-2	TGTGCCAGCAGCCTAGAACATAGCCCCGGGGAGCTGTTTTTT	CASSLEHSPGELFF
-	TRBD2	TRBV7-9	TRBJ2-7	TGTGCCAGCAGCTCCCAGGCACTAGCGGGCCTCTACGAGCAGTACTTC	CASSSQALAGLYEQYF
-	-	TRBV9	TRBJ2-2	TGTGCCAGCAGCTCCCGGGTGCGGACCGGGGAGCTGTTTTTT	CASSSRVRTGELFF
-	-	TRBV7-2	TRBJ1-1	TGTGCCAGCAGCTTAGTCCCCAGGGGTGACACTGAAGCTTTCTTT	CASSLVPRGDTEAFF
few	-	TRBV28	TRBJ2-7	TGTGCCAGCCAAGGTTTGGGAGTATTCGACGAGCAGTACTTC	CASQGLGVFDEQYF
-	TRBD2	TRBV5-4	TRBJ2-5	TGTGCCAGCAGCGGCGGGACTAGCGCGTGGGAGACCCAGTACTTC	CASSGGTSAWETQYF
once	TRBD2	TRBV19	TRBJ2-5	TGTGCCAGTAGCAAAATCACGGGGGGGGAGCAAGAGACCCAGTACTTC	CASSKITGGEQETQYF
once	-	TRBV2	TRBJ2-2	TGTGCCAGCAGTGAGATCGTGGTGAGCACCGGGGAGCTGTTTTTT	CASSEIVVSTGELFF
-	TRBD1	TRBV27	TRBJ1-5	TGTGCCAGCAGTTTAGGGACAGGGGGAAATCAGCCCCAGCATTTT	CASSLGTGGNQPQHF
-	TRBD2	TRBV7-6	TRBJ2-7	TGTGCCAGCAGTCAGACGACTAGCGCACCCTACGAGCAGTACTTC	CASSQTTSAPYEQYF
few	TRBD2	TRBV6-1	TRBJ2-7	TGTGCCAGCAGGAAGCGGGGAATTTACGAGCAGTACTTC	CASRKRGIYEQYF
-	TRBD1	TRBV27	TRBJ2-2	TGTGCCACCCGACAGGGAACCGGGGAGCTGTTTTTT	CATRQGTGELFF
-	-	TRBV5-6	TRBJ1-3	TGTGCCAGTTCGGGACTATCTGGAAACACCATATATTTT	CASSGLSGNTIYF
-	-	TRBV6-1	TRBJ1-2	TGTGCCAGCAGTGAAGAAGTAACAGGGAGCTATGGCTACACCTTC	CASSEEVTGSYGYTF
-	TRBD2	TRBV6-1	TRBJ2-1	TGTGCCGGCTCCTCCGGGACTAGCTTTAGCAATGAGCAGTTCTTC	CAGSSGTSFSNEQFF
-	TRBD2	TRBV5-1	TRBJ2-7	TGCGCCAGCAGCTTGGCGGGAGAAGCGGGGGAGCAGTACTTC	CASSLAGEAGEQYF
few	-	TRBV10-3	TRBJ1-1	TGTGCCATCAAAGAGAGTTCCAGGACTGAAGCTTTCTTT	CAIKESSRTEAFF
-	-	TRBV7-9	TRBJ1-2	TGTGCCAGCAGCCCGTCGACATCCCCCTTGGGTGGCTACACCTTC	CASSPSTSPLGGYTF
-	-	TRBV4-2	TRBJ1-2	TGTGCCAGCAGCCAAGATCTTGGGCAGGGTGGCGGAGGCTACACCTTC	CASSQDLGQGGGGYTF
-	TRBD1	TRBV2	TRBJ1-5	TGTGCCAGCAGTGAACAGGGGGCGGACAATCAGCCCCAGCATTTT	CASSEQGADNQPQHF
-	TRBD2	TRBV5-1	TRBJ2-1	TGCGCCAGCAAGTCAAATAGCGGGGGGAACTTACATATGAATGAGCAGTTCTTC	CASKSNSGGNLHMNEQFF
-	-	TRBV6-5	TRBJ1-3	TGTGCCAGCAGTTACTCGGCAGGGAGGCCTGGAAACACCATATATTTT	CASSYSAGRPGNTIYF
once	-	TRBV4-3	TRBJ1-6	TGCGCCAGCAGCCAAGGGGACTACGCTTATAATTCACCCCTCCACTTT	CASSQGDYAYNSPLHF
-	TRBD1	TRBV7-2	TRBJ1-5	TGTGCCAGCAGCCTTAGACAGGGGTCCCAGCCCCAGCATTTT	CASSLRQGSQPQHF
once	-	TRBV19	TRBJ1-1	TGTGCCAGTAAGCCAGGGTACACCACTGAAGCTTTCTTT	CASKPGYTTEAFF
few	TRBD1	TRBV6-5	TRBJ1-1	TGTGCCAGCAAGGACAGGGGGCGAGCTAGGACTGAAGCTTTCTTT	CASKDRGRARTEAFF
-	TRBD2	TRBV4-3	TRBJ2-7	TGCGCCAGCAGCCACCGGACTAGCGGGAGTAGGATTTACGAGCAGTACTTC	CASSHRTSGSRIYEQYF
-	-	TRBV11-2	TRBJ1-2	TGTGCCAGCAGCTTAGGAGGCTTTTCTGGCTACACCTTC	CASSLGGFSGYTF
few	-	TRBV5-5	TRBJ1-1	TGTGCCAGCACCCAGGCCCTGAACACTGAAGCTTTCTTT	CASTQALNTEAFF
-	-	TRBV30	TRBJ2-4	TGTGCCTGGAGCGAAGCGGTCCCGGTAAACATTCAGTACTTC	CAWSEAVPVNIQYF
-	-	TRBV5-6	TRBJ1-2	TGTGCCAGCAGCTTGGTGGGGGTGGACAGCAGATATGGCTACACCTTC	CASSLVGVDSRYGYTF
-	TRBD2	TRBV27	TRBJ2-7	TGTGCCAGCAGTTCCGGCGGACTAGCGGGTTCCTACGAGCAGTACTTC	CASSSGGLAGSYEQYF
-	-	TRBV9	TRBJ2-7	TGTGCCAGCAGCGCGCAGGGGAACGTCTACGAGCAGTACTTC	CASSAQGNVYEQYF
-	-	TRBV5-1	TRBJ2-7	TGCGCCAGCAGCTTGGCCGGGTCTAATTACGAGCAGTACTTC	CASSLAGSNYEQYF
-	-	TRBV6-6	TRBJ2-3	TGTGCCAGCAGTTACGAGCGGGCAGATACGCAGTATTTT	CASSYERADTQYF
-	-	TRBV6-1	TRBJ2-1	TGTGCCAGCAGGCTAGAAACACCGAGGAATGAGCAGTTCTTC	CASRLETPRNEQFF
-	-	TRBV7-8	TRBJ2-1	TGTGCCAGCAGCTTACGCGGACTCATAAATGAGCAGTTCTTC	CASSLRGLINEQFF
few	-	TRBV7-9	TRBJ2-1	TGTTCCAGCAGCTTAGTTGGGGCAGGGGCCCTCATTGAGCAGTTCTTC	CSSSLVGAGALIEQFF
-	TRBD1	TRBV9	TRBJ1-6	TGTGCCAGCAGCTTACAGACAGGGGGATCACCCCTCCACTTT	CASSLQTGGSPLHF
-	TRBD1	TRBV11-2	TRBJ2-1	TGTGCCAGCAGCTTAGCGGGACAGGGACCCGCAGGGCAGTTCTTC	CASSLAGQGPAGQFF
once	-	TRBV18	TRBJ1-1	TGTGCCAGCTCACCAGGTCCAGGGGTGAACACTGAAGCTTTCTTT	CASSPGPGVNTEAFF
-	-	TRBV7-5	TRBJ2-3	TGTGCCAGAAGCTTAGGGCTCGTAAGGGAGAAGACAGATACGCAGTATTTT	CARSLGLVREKTDTQYF
-	TRBD1	TRBV6-6	TRBJ2-7	TGTGCCAGCAGTCCAAGGACAGGTTGGTACTTC	CASSPRTGWYF
-	TRBD1	TRBV4-2	TRBJ2-2	TGTGCCAGCAGCCTCTCCGGACAGGGCTTCCCCGGGGAGCTGTTTTTT	CASSLSGQGFPGELFF
-	-	TRBV19	TRBJ1-5	TGTGCCAGTAGTGGGAACAGACGGGGGAGTGGTGATCAGCCCCAGCATTTT	CASSGNRRGSGDQPQHF
-	TRBD2	TRBV7-2	TRBJ2-7	TGTGCCAGCAGCTCGATAGCGGGGAGCTCCTACGAGCAGTACTTC	CASSSIAGSSYEQYF
-	-	TRBV14	TRBJ2-3	TGTGCCAGCAGCCAATGGACACCGAGCACAGATACGCAGTATTTT	CASSQWTPSTDTQYF
-	-	TRBV6-5	TRBJ2-6	TGTGCCAGCAGTTACGAACTTGGTGGGGCCAACGTCCTGACTTTC	CASSYELGGANVLTF